These 14 T cell receptor beta chains originate from one sample sequenced in a study of beta chain features in type 1 diabetes. The entirety of the isolated RNA underwent reverse transcription, so expressed TCRB transcripts were sequenced. Repertoires were generated with immunoSEQ multiplex PCR, while TCRdb's copy carries only in-frame clones and drops some. The sample has roughly 290,000 clones, roughly 8% seen once; the top ten hold 1%. Sequencing was carried out using central memory CD4+ T cells from blood. The source of these receptors is a young woman in good health.

The V and J genes are TRBV7-3 and TRBJ1-2; D possibly corresponds to TRBD1 (6 bases). CDR1 SGHTA and CDR2 FQGTGA come from the germline V gene. Trimming shortened V by 3 bases and J by 3 bases, and 11 bases separated the two germline ends. The CDR3 covers 14 residues. CDR3 in amino acids: CASSFPQGYYGYTF. The CDR3 DNA sequence: TGTGCCAGCAGCTTCCCCCAGGGGTACTATGGCTACACCTTC.

This clone has at least ten counts. The V and J genes are TRBV7-9 and TRBJ2-5; 15 bases line up with TRBD2. There are 16 residues in the CDR3. V shed 6 bases, J shed 2 bases, and the junction held 4 bases outside the gene matches. From germline, CDR1 is SEHNR and CDR2 FQNEAQ (reference sequence). This chain's CDR3 is CASRRTSGRGQETQYF. The CDR3 bases are TGTGCCAGCAGGCGGACTAGCGGGAGGGGTCAAGAGACCCAGTACTTC.

This clone was detected ten times or more. The CDR3: CASRKSGSYEQYF. CDR3 coding DNA: TGTGCCAGTAGAAAAAGCGGCTCCTACGAGCAGTACTTC. The genes are TRBV19 and TRBJ2-7, with D possibly being TRBD2 (5 bases). Germline V gene data show CDR1 as LNHDA and CDR2 as SQIVND (reference sequence). The germline V and J ends were trimmed by 6 bases and 0 bases, with 9 bases remaining between them. This CDR3 is built from 13 residues.

The rearrangement joins TRBV5-4 to TRBJ2-7; D gene unclear. CDR3 size: 15 residues. Germline loops: CDR1 SGHNT, CDR2 YYREEE (reference sequence). V gave up 0 bases and J gave up 2 bases, with 12 bases separating them. The CDR3 loop is CASSLGRDGTYEQYV. The CDR3 nucleotides are TGTGCCAGCAGCTTGGGACGAGACGGAACCTACGAGCAGTACGTC.

This clone appeared a few times. The rearrangement joins TRBV6-1 to TRBJ1-2; D call uncertain. Trimming pared 7 bases from V and 3 bases from J, leaving 12 bases between. CDR1 is MNHNS and CDR2 is SASEGT in the germline V gene. This CDR3 comprises 13 residues. CDR3 residues: CASTSTGDYGYTF. In nucleotides, the CDR3 is TGTGCCAGCACCAGCACGGGAGACTATGGCTACACCTTC.

The V and J genes are TRBV7-2 and TRBJ2-1; D is perhaps TRBD1 (5 bases). The germline V gene has CDR1 SGHTA and CDR2 FQGNSA. This CDR3 has 14 residues. V lost 5 bases, J lost 4 bases, and 12 bases lay in between. In DNA form, the CDR3 reads TGTGCCAGCAGCCACGACGACAGTTACAATGAGCAGTTCTTC. Translated: CASSHDDSYNEQFF.

V usage is TRBV7-2 and J usage is TRBJ1-6; 7 positions agree with TRBD1. The ends lost 0 bases at V and 8 bases at J; junction bases unmatched: 4. The CDR3 length is 15 residues. Germline V gives CDR1 SGHTA, CDR2 FQGNSA. CDR3 in DNA: TGTGCCAGCAGCTTAGCTAGGCAGGGGGATTCACCCCTCCACTTT. Its translation: CASSLARQGDSPLHF.

This chain joins TRBV6-5 and TRBJ1-1, with D hard to call. V was cut by 7 bases and J by 4 bases, with 13 bases left in between. From germline, CDR1 is MNHEY and CDR2 SVGAGI. The CDR3 runs to 13 residues. The CDR3 nucleotides are TGTGCCAGCACCCTAATGGGTGTCACTGAAGCTTTCTTT. Translating it yields CASTLMGVTEAFF.

The J gene is TRBJ1-1, the V gene TRBV7-9; D is perhaps TRBD1 (5 bases). There are 12 residues in the CDR3. Trimming shortened V by 8 bases and J by 2 bases, and 9 bases separated the two germline ends. CDR1 is SEHNR, CDR2 FQNEAQ, per germline (reference sequence). The DNA for the CDR3 is TGTGCCAGCGGGACCTCTAACACTGAAGCTTTCTTT. It yields the protein CASGTSNTEAFF.

A remark on this clone: At the DNA level, this CDR3 is encoded by other sequences in the same sample as well. The CDR3 bases are TGTGCCAGCAGTTACCAGGGTAACTATGGCTACACCTTC. This encodes CASSYQGNYGYTF. This rearrangement joins TRBV6-5 to TRBJ1-2; tentative D call: TRBD1 (5 bases). The CDR3 loop spans 13 amino acids. In germline, CDR1 is MNHEY, CDR2 SVGAGI. V gave up 2 bases and J gave up 1 base, with 5 bases separating them.

The chain carries TRBV30 and TRBJ1-4; D uncertain. There are 13 residues in the CDR3. The germline CDR1 and CDR2 sequences are GTSNPN and SVGIG (reference sequence). Trimming pared 4 bases from V and 3 bases from J, leaving 9 bases between. This CDR3 reads CAWNRGSNEKLFF. The CDR3 bases are TGTGCCTGGAATAGAGGTTCTAATGAAAAACTGTTTTTT.

This clone was seen at least ten times. This rearrangement joins TRBV29-1 to TRBJ2-7; D remains unclear. The CDR3 sequence is 10 residues long. V lost 7 bases and J lost 9, with 13 bases in between. CDR1 is SQVTM and CDR2 is ANQGSEA in the germline V gene. The CDR3 DNA reads as TGCAGCGCGGTTAAGGGTCTGCAGTACTTC. This translates into CSAVKGLQYF.

This clone has only a few counts. The V gene is TRBV11-3, the J gene TRBJ2-7; D is undetermined. Trimming shortened V by 4 bases and J by 3 bases, and 16 bases separated the two germline ends. The germline V gene encodes CDR1 SGHNT and CDR2 YENEEA. This CDR3 contains 15 residues. This CDR3 is CASSWGAEPRYEQYF. CDR3 sequence (DNA): TGTGCCAGCAGCTGGGGTGCAGAACCCCGCTACGAGCAGTACTTC.

This clone was counted ten times or more. The chain combines TRBV19 with TRBJ1-2; D possibly corresponds to TRBD1 (5 bases). This CDR3 contains 12 residues. The germline V gene has CDR1 LNHDA and CDR2 SQIVND (reference sequence). V lost 7 bases, J lost 2 bases, and 8 bases lay in between. The CDR3 is CASTEGNYGYTF. The CDR3 DNA is TGTGCCAGTACTGAGGGGAACTATGGCTACACCTTC.